This T cell receptor (beta chain) was captured by sequencing in a study of identical twins. Study findings and constraints: Rather than following the same donors, the conclusions depended on cross-sectional statistical analysis.

Donors were all healthy Caucasians. Addition of a universal primer site occurred through template switching, and cDNA carried unique molecular identifiers. TCRdb re-derived calls from the 5' RACE reads in MiXCR, one entry per CDR3 protein. The data hold 200,000 to 300,000 distinct CDR3 sequences, with about 11% observed a single time. Germline V lookup: CDR1 ENHRY, CDR2 SYGVKD. V trimming: 6 bases; J trimming: 4 bases; junction bases outside the gene matches: 6. The CDR3 spans 15 residues. Comments on this clonotype: Its antigen is still unknown.

This sequence was found in a man in his forties or fifties in good health. V usage is TRBV10-3 and J usage is TRBJ2-3, with 11 bases aligning to TRBD2. Sequencing was carried out using memory T cells sorted from blood. CDR3 bases: TGTGCCATCAGCCCGGCTAGCGGGAGGTCAGATACGCAGTATTTT. Protein product: CAISPASGRSDTQYF.